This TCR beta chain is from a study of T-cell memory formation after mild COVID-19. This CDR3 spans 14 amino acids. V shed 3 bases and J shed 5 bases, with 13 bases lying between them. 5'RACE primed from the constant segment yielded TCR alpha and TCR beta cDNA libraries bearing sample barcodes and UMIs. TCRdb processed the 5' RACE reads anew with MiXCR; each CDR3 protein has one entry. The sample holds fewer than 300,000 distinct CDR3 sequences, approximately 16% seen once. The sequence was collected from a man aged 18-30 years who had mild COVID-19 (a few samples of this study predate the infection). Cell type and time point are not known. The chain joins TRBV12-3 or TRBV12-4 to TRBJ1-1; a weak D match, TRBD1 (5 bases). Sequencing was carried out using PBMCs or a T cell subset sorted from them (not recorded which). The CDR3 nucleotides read TGTGCCAGCAGTTTTGGACACCAAGGGACTGAAGCTTTCTTT. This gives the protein CASSFGHQGTEAFF.